This TCR beta chain was captured in a study of blood T cell repertoires in COVID-19. Study at large: Both acute and convalescent COVID-19 samples were obtained from the United States, Italy and Spain. PBMCs, B-cell-depleted T cells, or T cells provided the cDNA or gDNA that made up the material.

V dropped 7 bases and J dropped 4; count of bases not matched to a gene: 4. The CDR3 runs to 12 residues. Germline V lookup: CDR1 MDHEN, CDR2 SYDVKM. In the authors' workflow: Estimation of nucleated cell counts was performed using reference gene primer amplification. The repertoire was sequenced with immunoSEQ multiplex PCR; TCRdb's copy has only in-frame clones and lacks some. Clone size and the V and J calls come from that table; the DNA yielded D and trimming. The data show approximately 170,000 clones, roughly 84% seen once. The sample consisted of peripheral blood. The chain is built from TRBV28 and TRBJ2-7; the match to TRBD2 covers 7 bases. This clonotype originated in a human donor with acute or convalescent COVID-19. The donor label of this sample is uncertain. The CDR3 region has the DNA TGTGCCAGCAACGGCGGGGGTTACGAGCAGTACTTC. Its translation is CASNGGGYEQYF.